Following are 2 T cell receptor beta chains from one sample sequenced in a study of shared clonotypes between healthy human individuals. Only CD45RO-negative cells positively selected for CCR7 counted as naive CD8 cells, so terminally differentiated effector memory CD45RA+ cells were excluded. TCRdb's table, derived via immunoSEQ multiplex PCR, lists solely in-frame clones and lacks some. Of a few million clones listed, around 93% are singletons. Input material: naive CD8+ T cells from PBMCs. Source of these receptors: a man between 18 and 29 years old in good health. Some clones in this sample may be carry-over from other donors' samples.

CDR3 nucleotide sequence: TGTGCCAGCAGCTTTTCTTGGGAGCAGTACTTC. Residues: CASSFSWEQYF. This chain links TRBV7-8 with TRBJ2-7, with D hard to call. The CDR3 is 11 amino acids. Trimming pared 3 bases from V and 7 bases from J, leaving 7 bases between. Germline CDR1 and CDR2: SGHVS and FQNEAQ.

The chain recombines TRBV5-1 with TRBJ2-7; 8 bases match TRBD1. CDR1 and CDR2 (germline): SGHRS, YFSETQ. The CDR3 contains 15 residues. Losses at the gene ends were 0 bases for V and 1 base for J; bases not matched to a gene: 3. In DNA form, the CDR3 reads TGCGCCAGCAGCTTGGGACGGGACAGGTCCTACGAGCAGTACTTC. This translates into CASSLGRDRSYEQYF.